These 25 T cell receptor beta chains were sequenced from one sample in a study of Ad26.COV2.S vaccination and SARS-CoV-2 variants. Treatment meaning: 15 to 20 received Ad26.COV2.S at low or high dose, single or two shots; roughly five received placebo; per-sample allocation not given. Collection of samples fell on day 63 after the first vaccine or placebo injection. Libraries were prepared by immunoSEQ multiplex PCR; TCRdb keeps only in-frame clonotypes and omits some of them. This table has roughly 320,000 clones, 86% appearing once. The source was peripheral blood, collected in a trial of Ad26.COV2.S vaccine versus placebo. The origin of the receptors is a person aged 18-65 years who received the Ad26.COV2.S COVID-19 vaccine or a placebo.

In nucleotides, the CDR3 is TGTGCCACCCAAGTGAGACAGGGTTTCACTGAAGCTTTCTTT. Its translation is CATQVRQGFTEAFF. The chain links TRBV19 to TRBJ1-1; 7 nucleotides match TRBD1. Losses at the gene ends were 10 bases for V and 4 bases for J; bases not matched to a gene: 12. The CDR3 contains 14 residues. Germline lookup yields CDR1 LNHDA and CDR2 SQIVND (reference sequence).

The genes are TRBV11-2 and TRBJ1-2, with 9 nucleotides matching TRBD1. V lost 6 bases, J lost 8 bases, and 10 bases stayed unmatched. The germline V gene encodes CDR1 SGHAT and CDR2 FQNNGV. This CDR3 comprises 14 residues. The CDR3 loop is CASRFPGQGNGYTF. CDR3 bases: TGTGCCAGCAGATTTCCGGGACAGGGAAACGGCTACACCTTC.

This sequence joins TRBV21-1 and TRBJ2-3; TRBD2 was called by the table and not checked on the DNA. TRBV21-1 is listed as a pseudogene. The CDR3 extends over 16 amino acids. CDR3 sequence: CASSKTLAGIRSRGYF. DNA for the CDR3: TGTGCCAGCAGCAAAACTCTAGCGGGGATACGCAGTCGTGGGTATTTT.

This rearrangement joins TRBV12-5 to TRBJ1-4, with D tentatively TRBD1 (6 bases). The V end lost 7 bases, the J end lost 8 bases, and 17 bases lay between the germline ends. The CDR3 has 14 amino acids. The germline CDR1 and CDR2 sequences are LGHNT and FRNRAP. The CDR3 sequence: CASALRGFGEKLFF. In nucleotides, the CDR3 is TGTGCTAGTGCCCTTAGGGGGTTTGGCGAAAAACTGTTTTTT.

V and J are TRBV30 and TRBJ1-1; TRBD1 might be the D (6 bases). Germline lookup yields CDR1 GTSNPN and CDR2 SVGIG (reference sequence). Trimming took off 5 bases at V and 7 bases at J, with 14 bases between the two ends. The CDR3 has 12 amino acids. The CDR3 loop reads CAWGQNTREAFF. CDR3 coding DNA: TGTGCCTGGGGACAGAACACTCGTGAAGCTTTCTTT. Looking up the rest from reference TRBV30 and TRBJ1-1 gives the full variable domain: SQTIHQWPATLVQPVGSPLSLECTVEGTSNPNLYWYRQAAGRGLQLLFYSVGIGQISSEVPQNLSASRPQDRQFILSSKKLLLSDSGFYLCAWGQNTREAFFGQGTRLTVV.

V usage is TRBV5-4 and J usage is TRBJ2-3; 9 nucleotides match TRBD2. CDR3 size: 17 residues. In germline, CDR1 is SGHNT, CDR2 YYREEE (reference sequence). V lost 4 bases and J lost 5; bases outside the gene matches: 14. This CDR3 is CASSPRSGGYYGDTQYF. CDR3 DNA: TGTGCCAGCAGCCCTCGTAGCGGGGGCTATTATGGAGATACGCAGTATTTT.

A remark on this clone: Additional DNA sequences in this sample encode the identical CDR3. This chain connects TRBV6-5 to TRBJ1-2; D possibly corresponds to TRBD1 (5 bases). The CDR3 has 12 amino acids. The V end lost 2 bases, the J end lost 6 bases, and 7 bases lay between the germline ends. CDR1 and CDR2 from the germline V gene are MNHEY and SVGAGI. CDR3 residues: CASSYRGDGYTF. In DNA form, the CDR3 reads TGTGCCAGCAGTTACAGGGGAGATGGCTACACCTTC.

The chain's CDR3 is CASSLVQGNTIYF. The CDR3 DNA follows: TGTGCCAGCAGCTTAGTACAGGGAAACACCATATATTTT. This rearrangement joins TRBV7-2 to TRBJ1-3, with D unresolved. The ends were cut back, 1 base at V and 4 bases at J, with 5 bases in the middle. This CDR3 has 13 residues. Germline CDR1 is SGHTA and CDR2 is FQGNSA.

CDR3: CATSRDRAGNQPQHF. As DNA, the CDR3 is TGTGCCACCAGCAGAGATAGGGCAGGGAATCAGCCCCAGCATTTT. V is TRBV15 and J is TRBJ1-5, with TRBD1 as a possible D gene (5 bases). Trimming cost V 0 bases and J 4 bases, with 10 bases left between them. The CDR3 totals 15 residues. Germline CDR1 is LNHNV and CDR2 is YYDKDF (reference sequence).

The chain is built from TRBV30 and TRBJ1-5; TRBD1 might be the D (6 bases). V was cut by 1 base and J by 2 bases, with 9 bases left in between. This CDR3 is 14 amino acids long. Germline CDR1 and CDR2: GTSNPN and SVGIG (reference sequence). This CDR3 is CAWSDRVGNQPQHF. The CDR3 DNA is TGTGCCTGGAGTGACAGGGTGGGCAATCAGCCCCAGCATTTT.

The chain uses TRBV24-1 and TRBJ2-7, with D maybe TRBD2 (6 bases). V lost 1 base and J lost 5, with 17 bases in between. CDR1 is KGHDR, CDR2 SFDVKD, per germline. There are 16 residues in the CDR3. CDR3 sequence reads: CATSDLRRGPLNEQYF. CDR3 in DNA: TGTGCCACCAGTGATTTACGGCGGGGTCCCCTTAACGAGCAGTACTTC.

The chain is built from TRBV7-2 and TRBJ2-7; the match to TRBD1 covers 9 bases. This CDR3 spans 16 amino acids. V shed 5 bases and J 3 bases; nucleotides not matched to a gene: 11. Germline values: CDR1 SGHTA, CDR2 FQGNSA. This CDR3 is CASSARTGGNLYEQYF. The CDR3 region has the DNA TGTGCCAGCAGCGCACGTACAGGGGGCAACCTCTACGAGCAGTACTTC.

CDR3 region: CASSHRGRNTEAFF. CDR3 DNA sequence: TGTGCCAGCAGCCATCGCGGACGCAACACTGAAGCTTTCTTT. V gene TRBV3-1 (or the pseudogene TRBV3-2) combines with J gene TRBJ1-1; D is unclear. The V end was cut by 3 bases, the J end by 2 bases, with 10 bases between. Germline CDR1 and CDR2: LGHDT and YNNKEL (reference sequence). This CDR3 has 14 residues.

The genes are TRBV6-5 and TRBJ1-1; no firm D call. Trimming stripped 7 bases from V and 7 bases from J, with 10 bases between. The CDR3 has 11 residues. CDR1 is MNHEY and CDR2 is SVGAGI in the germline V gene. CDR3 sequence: CASNSWVEAFF. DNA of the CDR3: TGTGCCAGCAATTCCTGGGTTGAAGCTTTCTTT.

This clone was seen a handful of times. The CDR3 bases are TGTGCCTGGAGTGTAGTGGTAGGGGTCCAAGAAAAACTGTTTTTT. Amino acids: CAWSVVVGVQEKLFF. V and J are TRBV30 and TRBJ1-4; a possible D gene is TRBD1 (5 bases). V was clipped by 0 bases and J by 8 bases, with 16 bases between them. The germline CDR1 and CDR2 sequences are GTSNPN and SVGIG (reference sequence). This CDR3 has 15 residues.

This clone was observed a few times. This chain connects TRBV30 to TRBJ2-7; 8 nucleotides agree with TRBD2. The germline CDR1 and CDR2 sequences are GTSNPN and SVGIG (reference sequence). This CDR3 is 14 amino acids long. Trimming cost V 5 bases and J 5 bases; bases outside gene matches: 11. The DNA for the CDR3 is TGTGCCTGGTCTACGGGGGGGCCAAGCCACGAGCAGTACTTC. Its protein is CAWSTGGPSHEQYF.

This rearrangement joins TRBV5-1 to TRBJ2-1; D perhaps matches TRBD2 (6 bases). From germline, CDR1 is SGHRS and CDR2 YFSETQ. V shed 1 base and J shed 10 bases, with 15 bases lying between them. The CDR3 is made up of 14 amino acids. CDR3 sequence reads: CASSLWGPRGEQFF. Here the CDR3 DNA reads TGCGCCAGCAGCTTGTGGGGCCCACGGGGGGAGCAGTTCTTC.

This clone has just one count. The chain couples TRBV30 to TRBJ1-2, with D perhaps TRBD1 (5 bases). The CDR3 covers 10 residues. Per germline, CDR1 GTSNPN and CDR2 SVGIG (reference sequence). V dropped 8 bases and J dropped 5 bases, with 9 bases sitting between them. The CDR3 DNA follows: TGTGCCGCGGGGGGGTATGGCTACACCTTC. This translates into CAAGGYGYTF. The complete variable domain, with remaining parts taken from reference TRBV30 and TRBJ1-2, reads SQTIHQWPATLVQPVGSPLSLECTVEGTSNPNLYWYRQAAGRGLQLLFYSVGIGQISSEVPQNLSASRPQDRQFILSSKKLLLSDSGFYLCAAGGYGYTFGSGTRLTVV.

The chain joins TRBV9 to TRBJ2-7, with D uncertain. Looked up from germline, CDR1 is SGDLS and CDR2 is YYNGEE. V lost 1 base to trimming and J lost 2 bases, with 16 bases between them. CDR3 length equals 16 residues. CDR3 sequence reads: CASSVQTTDGPYEQYF. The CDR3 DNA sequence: TGTGCCAGCAGCGTACAAACTACGGACGGCCCCTACGAGCAGTACTTC.

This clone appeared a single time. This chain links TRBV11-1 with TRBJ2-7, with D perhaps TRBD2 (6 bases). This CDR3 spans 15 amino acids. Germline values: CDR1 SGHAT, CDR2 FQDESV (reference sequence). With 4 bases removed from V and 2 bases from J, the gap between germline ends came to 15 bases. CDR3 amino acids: CASSSGLSITYEQYF. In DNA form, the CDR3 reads TGTGCCAGCAGCTCGGGACTTTCTATTACCTACGAGCAGTACTTC.

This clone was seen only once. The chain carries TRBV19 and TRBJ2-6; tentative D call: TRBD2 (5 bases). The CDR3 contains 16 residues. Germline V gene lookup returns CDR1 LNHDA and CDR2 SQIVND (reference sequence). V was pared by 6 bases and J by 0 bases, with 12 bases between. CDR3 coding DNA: TGTGCCAGTAGAAGAACCGGGGACTCTGGGGCCAACGTCCTGACTTTC. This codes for CASRRTGDSGANVLTF.

CDR3 sequence (DNA): TGTGCCAGCAGCTTTGGGCAGGAAAACTATGGCTACACCTTC. Translated: CASSFGQENYGYTF. V gene TRBV13 combines with J gene TRBJ1-2; D ambiguous. This CDR3 has 14 amino acids. V lost 3 bases and J lost 2, with 10 bases in between. From germline, CDR1 is PRHDT and CDR2 FYEKMQ (reference sequence).

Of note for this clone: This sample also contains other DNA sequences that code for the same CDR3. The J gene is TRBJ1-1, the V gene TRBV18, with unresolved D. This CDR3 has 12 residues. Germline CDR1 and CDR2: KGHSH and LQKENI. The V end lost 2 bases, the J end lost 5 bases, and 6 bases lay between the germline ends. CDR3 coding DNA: TGTGCCAGCTCACCATCGGGGACTGAAGCTTTCTTT. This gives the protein CASSPSGTEAFF. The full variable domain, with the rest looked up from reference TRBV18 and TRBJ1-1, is NAGVMQNPRHLVRRRGQEARLRCSPMKGHSHVYWYRQLPEEGLKFMVYLQKENIIDESGMPKERFSAEFPKEGPSILRIQQVVRGDSAAYFCASSPSGTEAFFGQGTRLTVV.

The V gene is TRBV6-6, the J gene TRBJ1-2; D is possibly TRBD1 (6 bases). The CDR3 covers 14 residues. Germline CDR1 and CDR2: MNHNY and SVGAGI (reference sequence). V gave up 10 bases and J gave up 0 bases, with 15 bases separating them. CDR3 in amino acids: CATGGGPPNYGYTF. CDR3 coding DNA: TGTGCCACGGGGGGGGGCCCTCCTAACTATGGCTACACCTTC.

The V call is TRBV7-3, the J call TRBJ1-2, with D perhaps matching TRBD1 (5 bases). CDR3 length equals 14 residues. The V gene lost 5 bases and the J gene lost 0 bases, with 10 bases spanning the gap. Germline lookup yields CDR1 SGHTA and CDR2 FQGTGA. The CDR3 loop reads CASSPDSTNYGYTF. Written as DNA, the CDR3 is TGTGCCAGCAGCCCTGACAGTACTAACTATGGCTACACCTTC.